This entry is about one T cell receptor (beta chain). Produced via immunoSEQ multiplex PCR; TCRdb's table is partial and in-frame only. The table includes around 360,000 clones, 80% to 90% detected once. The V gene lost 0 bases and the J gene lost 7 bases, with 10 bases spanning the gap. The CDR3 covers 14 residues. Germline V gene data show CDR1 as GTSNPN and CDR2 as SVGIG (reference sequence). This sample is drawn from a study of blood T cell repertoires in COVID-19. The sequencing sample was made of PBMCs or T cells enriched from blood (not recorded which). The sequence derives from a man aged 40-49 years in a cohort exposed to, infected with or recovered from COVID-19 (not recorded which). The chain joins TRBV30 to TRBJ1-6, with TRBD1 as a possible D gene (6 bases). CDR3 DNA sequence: TGTGCCTGGAGTGTACCCGGACAGAATTCACCCCTCCACTTT. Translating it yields CAWSVPGQNSPLHF.